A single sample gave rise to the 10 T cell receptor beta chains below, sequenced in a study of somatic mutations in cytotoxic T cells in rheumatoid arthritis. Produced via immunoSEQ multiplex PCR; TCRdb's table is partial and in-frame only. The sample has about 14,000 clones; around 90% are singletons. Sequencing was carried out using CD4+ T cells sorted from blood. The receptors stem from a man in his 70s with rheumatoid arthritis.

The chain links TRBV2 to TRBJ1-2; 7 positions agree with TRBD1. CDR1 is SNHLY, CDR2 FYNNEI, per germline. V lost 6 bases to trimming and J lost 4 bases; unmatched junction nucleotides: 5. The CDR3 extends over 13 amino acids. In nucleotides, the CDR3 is TGTGCCAGCAGCTCCGACAGGGTCTATGGCTACACCTTC. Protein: CASSSDRVYGYTF.

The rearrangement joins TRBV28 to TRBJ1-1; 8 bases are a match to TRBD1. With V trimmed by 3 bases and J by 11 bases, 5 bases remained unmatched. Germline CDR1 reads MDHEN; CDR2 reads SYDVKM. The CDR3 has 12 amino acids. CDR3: CASSLLTGVAFF. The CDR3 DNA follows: TGTGCCAGCAGTTTGCTGACAGGGGTGGCTTTCTTT. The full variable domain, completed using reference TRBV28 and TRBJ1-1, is DVKVTQSSRYLVKRTGEKVFLECVQDMDHENMFWYRQDPGLGLRLIYFSYDVKMKEKGDIPEGYSVSREKKERFSLILESASTNQTSMYLCASSLLTGVAFFGQGTRLTVV.

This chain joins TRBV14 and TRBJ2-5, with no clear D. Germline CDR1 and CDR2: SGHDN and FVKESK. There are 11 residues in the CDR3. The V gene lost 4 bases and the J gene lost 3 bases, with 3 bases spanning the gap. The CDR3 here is CASSREETQYF. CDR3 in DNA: TGTGCCAGCAGCCGCGAAGAGACCCAGTACTTC.

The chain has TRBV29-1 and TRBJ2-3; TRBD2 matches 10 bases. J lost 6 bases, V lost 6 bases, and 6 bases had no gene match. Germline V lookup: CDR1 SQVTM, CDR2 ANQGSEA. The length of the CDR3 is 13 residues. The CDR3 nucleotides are TGCAGCGTGGGACTAGCGCTAGGGGATACGCAGTATTTT. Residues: CSVGLALGDTQYF.

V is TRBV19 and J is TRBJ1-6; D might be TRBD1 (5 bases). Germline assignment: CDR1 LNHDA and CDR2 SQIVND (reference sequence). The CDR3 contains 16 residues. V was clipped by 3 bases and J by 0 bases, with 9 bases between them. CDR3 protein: CASSIGGSSYNSPLHF. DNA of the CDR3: TGTGCCAGTAGTATCGGGGGAAGCTCCTATAATTCACCCCTCCACTTT.

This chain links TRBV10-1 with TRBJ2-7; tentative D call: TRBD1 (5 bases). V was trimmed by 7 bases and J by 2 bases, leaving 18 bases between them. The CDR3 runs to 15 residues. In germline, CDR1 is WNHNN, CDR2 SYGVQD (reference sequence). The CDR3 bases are TGCGCCAGCACCTCGATGGGGCAGCAAACCTACGAGCAGTACTTC. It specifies CASTSMGQQTYEQYF.

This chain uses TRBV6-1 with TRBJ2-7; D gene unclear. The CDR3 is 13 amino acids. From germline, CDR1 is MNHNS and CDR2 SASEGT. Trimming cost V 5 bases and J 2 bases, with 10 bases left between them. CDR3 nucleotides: TGTGCCAGCAGTTCAAACCAGGCCTACGAGCAGTACTTC. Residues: CASSSNQAYEQYF.

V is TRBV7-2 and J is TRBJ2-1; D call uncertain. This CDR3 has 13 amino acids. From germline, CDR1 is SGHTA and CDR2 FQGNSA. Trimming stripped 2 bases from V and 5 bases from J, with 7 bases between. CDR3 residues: CASSLTTNNEQFF. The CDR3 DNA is TGTGCCAGCAGCTTAACGACAAACAATGAGCAGTTCTTC.

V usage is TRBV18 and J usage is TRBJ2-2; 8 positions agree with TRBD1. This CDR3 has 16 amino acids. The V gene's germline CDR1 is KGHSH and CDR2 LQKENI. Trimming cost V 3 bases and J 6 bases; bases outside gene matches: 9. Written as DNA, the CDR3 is TGTGCCAGCTCACCCGGACAGGGTGTAGTCGCCGGGGAGCTGTTTTTT. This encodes CASSPGQGVVAGELFF.

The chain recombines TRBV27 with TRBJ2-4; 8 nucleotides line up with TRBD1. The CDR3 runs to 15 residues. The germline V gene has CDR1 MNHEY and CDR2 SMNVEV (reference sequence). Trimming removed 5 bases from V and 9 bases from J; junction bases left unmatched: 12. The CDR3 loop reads CASSPIRTGKGIQYF. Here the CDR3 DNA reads TGTGCCAGCAGTCCGATTCGGACAGGGAAGGGCATTCAGTACTTC.